A selection of T cell receptor beta chains follows, all from one sample in a study of T cells in Graves' hyperthyroidism and ophthalmopathy. TCRdb ran MiXCR on the multiplex PCR reads and lists one entry per CDR3 protein. The sample includes over 650,000 distinct CDR3 sequences, about 15% of them seen just once. Sample: blood. These receptors were collected from a man aged 18 to 30 with Graves' hyperthyroidism. Both conserved end residues are trimmed from each CDR3.

V gene: TRBV2
J gene: TRBJ2-7
CDR3 protein: ASSEILAGGAYEQY

V gene: TRBV9
J gene: TRBJ2-3
CDR3 protein: ASSKGEFTDTQY

V gene: TRBV18
J gene: TRBJ1-5
CDR3 protein: ASSPFQVQGNNQPQH

V gene: TRBV5-1
J gene: TRBJ2-1
CDR3 protein: ASSFGGFNNEQF

V gene: TRBV4-1
J gene: TRBJ2-1
CDR3 protein: ASSRLAGVDEQF

V gene: TRBV13
J gene: TRBJ2-6
CDR3 protein: ASTNQKAYSSGANVLT

V gene: TRBV7-9
J gene: TRBJ2-1
CDR3 protein: ASRPRGQGLDEQF

V gene: TRBV28
J gene: TRBJ1-2
CDR3 protein: ASTSTQGGGDGYT

V gene: TRBV11-3
J gene: TRBJ1-2
CDR3 protein: ASSSMGQGGGYT

V gene: TRBV19
J gene: TRBJ2-6
CDR3 protein: ASSIRRPLISGANVLT

V gene: TRBV30
J gene: TRBJ1-2
CDR3 protein: ASWPTVANYGYT

V gene: TRBV20-1
J gene: TRBJ1-6
CDR3 protein: SARPDPSAYNSPLH

V gene: TRBV5-1
J gene: TRBJ1-1
CDR3 protein: ASSPGALNTEAF

V gene: TRBV9
J gene: TRBJ2-3
CDR3 protein: ASSVRSGRATDTQY

V gene: TRBV4-2
J gene: TRBJ1-2
CDR3 protein: ASSQGPNYGYT

V gene: TRBV28
J gene: TRBJ1-5
CDR3 protein: AISESPRQPQH

V gene: TRBV5-5
J gene: TRBJ2-7
CDR3 protein: ASSLHSRVGAYEQY

V gene: TRBV27
J gene: TRBJ2-5
CDR3 protein: ASSLASGETQY

V gene: TRBV28
J gene: TRBJ2-1
CDR3 protein: ASSLGFADEQF

V gene: TRBV20-1
J gene: TRBJ1-6
CDR3 protein: SARTFSGTINSPLH

V gene: TRBV30
J gene: TRBJ2-1
CDR3 protein: AWSVSGPTSEQF

V gene: TRBV13
J gene: TRBJ2-7
CDR3 protein: ASSLERGNEQY

V gene: TRBV20-1
J gene: TRBJ2-1
CDR3 protein: SARDRASTNEQF

V gene: TRBV27
J gene: TRBJ2-7
CDR3 protein: ASGQGVQYEQY

V gene: TRBV12-3/TRBV12-4
J gene: TRBJ2-7
CDR3 protein: ASSLNTGGIYEQY

V gene: TRBV10-1
J gene: TRBJ2-5
CDR3 protein: ASSEFRTKGYETQY

V gene: TRBV7-3
J gene: TRBJ2-2
CDR3 protein: ASSLNPGPGELF

V gene: TRBV2
J gene: TRBJ2-3
CDR3 protein: ASSEGHPTQY

V gene: TRBV29-1
J gene: TRBJ1-1
CDR3 protein: SVAEWGTEAF

V gene: TRBV20-1
J gene: TRBJ2-5
CDR3 protein: SATLPPQGLQETQY

V gene: TRBV28
J gene: TRBJ2-7
CDR3 protein: ASRNGGIYEQY

V gene: TRBV28
J gene: TRBJ2-1
CDR3 protein: ASSLRAVSYNEQF

V gene: TRBV6-1
J gene: TRBJ1-3
CDR3 protein: ASSKGFTGNTIY

V gene: TRBV12-3/TRBV12-4
J gene: TRBJ2-7
CDR3 protein: ASSSGLAGNEQY

V gene: TRBV7-6
J gene: TRBJ2-3
CDR3 protein: ASSHGGGRATDTQY

V gene: TRBV7-3
J gene: TRBJ1-1
CDR3 protein: ASSSEMNTEAF

V gene: TRBV7-2
J gene: TRBJ1-1
CDR3 protein: ASSFSKNTEAF

V gene: TRBV28
J gene: TRBJ2-7
CDR3 protein: ASSWGPRDRVSYEQY

V gene: TRBV12-5
J gene: TRBJ2-1
CDR3 protein: ASGDSSGSPNNEQF

V gene: TRBV7-2
J gene: TRBJ2-7
CDR3 protein: AGSPQSGTYEQY

V gene: TRBV10-3
J gene: TRBJ2-2
CDR3 protein: AISDQRESGELF

V gene: TRBV7-2
J gene: TRBJ1-2
CDR3 protein: ASSSWDRHYGYT

V gene: TRBV12-3/TRBV12-4
J gene: TRBJ2-7
CDR3 protein: ASSFIPNLYEQY

V gene: TRBV28
J gene: TRBJ2-7
CDR3 protein: ASSLGYRGFEQY

V gene: TRBV2
J gene: TRBJ2-7
CDR3 protein: AHGREGEQY

V gene: TRBV2
J gene: TRBJ2-2
CDR3 protein: ASSDQRKSTTGELF

V gene: TRBV25-1
J gene: TRBJ1-1
CDR3 protein: ASSGARDRHGAF

V gene: TRBV9
J gene: TRBJ1-1
CDR3 protein: ASNEGRPNTEAF

V gene: TRBV3-1
J gene: TRBJ2-7
CDR3 protein: ASSRGTSGRGEQY

V gene: TRBV11-2
J gene: TRBJ2-5
CDR3 protein: ASTPREGPSPGTQY

V gene: TRBV29-1
J gene: TRBJ1-2
CDR3 protein: SVRTANYGYT